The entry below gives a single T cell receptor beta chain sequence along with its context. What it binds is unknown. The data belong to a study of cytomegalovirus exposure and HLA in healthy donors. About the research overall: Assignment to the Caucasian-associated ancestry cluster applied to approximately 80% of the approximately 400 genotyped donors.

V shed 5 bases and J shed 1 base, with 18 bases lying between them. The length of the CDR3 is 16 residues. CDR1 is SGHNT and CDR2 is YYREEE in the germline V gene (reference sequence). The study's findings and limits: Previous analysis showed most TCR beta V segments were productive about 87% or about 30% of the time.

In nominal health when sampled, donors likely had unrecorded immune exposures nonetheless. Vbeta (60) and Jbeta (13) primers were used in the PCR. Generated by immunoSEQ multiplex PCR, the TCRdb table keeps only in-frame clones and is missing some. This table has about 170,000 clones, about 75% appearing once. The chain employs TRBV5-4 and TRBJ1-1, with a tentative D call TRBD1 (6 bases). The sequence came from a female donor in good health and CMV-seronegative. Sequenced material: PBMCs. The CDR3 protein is CASSSGGAVPNTEAFF. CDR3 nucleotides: TGTGCCAGCAGTTCTGGGGGGGCAGTCCCGAACACTGAAGCTTTCTTT.